The clone carrying this TCR beta chain was picked up one time. The target antigen is unknown. The sample comes from a study of shared clonotypes between healthy human individuals. Looking at the study overall: There were three CD4 naive, three CD4 memory, two CD8 naive and one CD8 memory plates per donor.

General study findings and limits: Sequencing depth was a factor that was expected to affect clonotype sharing among donors.

Trimming took 4 bases from V and 5 from J, leaving 15 bases between them. The germline CDR1 and CDR2 sequences are SGHDT and YYEEEE. The CDR3 loop spans 14 amino acids. It was into CD45RA+ naive and CD45RA-negative memory subsets that the CD4+ cells were split. Using immunoSEQ multiplex PCR, the repertoire was profiled, and TCRdb retains in-frame clones only, with some absent. Of approximately 340,000 clones in the sample, around 72% were seen once. The sequenced sample consisted of memory CD4+ T cells sorted from blood. Subset here: CD45RA-negative fraction. This TCR derives from a man aged 25 to 40 in good health. This chain links TRBV5-6 with TRBJ1-1; tentative D call: TRBD1 (5 bases). CDR3 sequence (DNA): TGTGCCAGCAGCCCCCAGGGAGGTGGGACTGAAGCTTTCTTT. Translation gives CASSPQGGGTEAFF.